The 27 T cell receptor beta chains reported below all come from one sample, sequenced in a study of CD8 T cells in ankylosing spondylitis. MiXCR, applied by TCRdb to the 5' RACE reads, yields one record per CDR3 protein. The table shows about 36,000 distinct CDR3 sequences, with approximately 11% occurring only once. Sequencing input: synovial fluid, either unsorted or a sorted T cell fraction (not recorded which). The receptors derive from a male donor with ankylosing spondylitis.

This clonotype was detected many times. For the CDR3, the DNA is TGCAGTGCTAGAGAGCAGAAGGGGTGGACTGAAGCTTTCTTT. This sequence encodes CSAREQKGWTEAFF. J is TRBJ1-1 and V is TRBV20-1; D may be TRBD1 (5 bases). The germline V gene has CDR1 DFQATT and CDR2 SNEGSKA (reference sequence). CDR3 length: 14 amino acids. V dropped 0 bases and J dropped 5 bases, with 13 bases sitting between them.

This clonotype has more than one count but fewer than ten. V and J are TRBV28 and TRBJ1-1; TRBD1 matches at 9 bases. Germline CDR1 MDHEN, CDR2 SYDVKM. The CDR3 has 14 amino acids. V dropped 3 bases and J dropped 6; count of bases not matched to a gene: 5. The CDR3 loop is CASSLGDRAAEAFF. The CDR3 bases are TGTGCCAGCAGTTTGGGGGACAGGGCCGCTGAAGCTTTCTTT.

The CDR3 region is CASSSGTLFSPLHF. DNA of the CDR3: TGCGCCAGCAGTTCCGGGACTCTATTTTCACCCCTCCACTTT. The gene calls are TRBV5-1 and TRBJ1-6, with a weak D call TRBD1 (5 bases). The V gene's germline CDR1 is SGHRS and CDR2 YFSETQ. Trimming removed 5 bases at V and 9 bases at J, with 15 bases between. This CDR3 is built from 14 residues. The whole variable domain, filled in from reference TRBV5-1 and TRBJ1-6, reads KAGVTQTPRYLIKTRGQQVTLSCSPISGHRSVSWYQQTPGQGLQFLFEYFSETQRNKGNFPGRFSGRQFSNSRSEMNVSTLELGDSALYLCASSSGTLFSPLHFGNGTRLTVT.

This clonotype was found many times. The CDR3 sequence: CASKDSGGSSYEQYF. CDR3 coding DNA: TGTGCCAGCAAGGATAGCGGGGGTAGCTCCTACGAGCAGTACTTC. The J gene is TRBJ2-7, the V gene TRBV27; the match to TRBD2 covers 9 bases. This CDR3 is 15 amino acids long. Losses at the gene ends were 7 bases for V and 0 bases for J; bases not matched to a gene: 7. Germline V gene sequence: CDR1 MNHEY, CDR2 SMNVEV (reference sequence).

This clonotype was recorded a few times. The V call is TRBV18, the J call TRBJ2-5; D not certain. The CDR3 covers 14 residues. Germline CDR1 KGHSH, CDR2 LQKENI. V was pared by 5 bases and J by 5 bases, with 15 bases between. DNA of the CDR3: TGTGCCAGCTCAACAAGGGTACCTCCCGAGACCCAGTACTTC. Protein product: CASSTRVPPETQYF.

In this sample, this clonotype turned up a few times. The chain uses TRBV11-3 and TRBJ2-5, with D maybe TRBD1 (6 bases). The CDR3 has 14 amino acids. The germline V and J ends were trimmed by 5 bases and 2 bases, with 12 bases remaining between them. Germline-derived CDR1 and CDR2 are SGHNT and YENEEA. The CDR3 reads CASSPQGWQETQYF. The CDR3 DNA follows: TGTGCCAGCAGCCCTCAGGGGTGGCAAGAGACCCAGTACTTC.

This clonotype was counted ten times or more. This chain joins TRBV4-3 and TRBJ2-5; D possibly corresponds to TRBD2 (6 bases). The CDR3 sequence is 15 residues long. The V and J ends lost 1 base and 4 bases respectively, with 13 bases between them. Germline CDR1 LGHNA, CDR2 YSLEER. The CDR3 DNA reads TGCGCCAGCAGCCAAGTGACGGGAGAGGCAGAGACCCAGTACTTC. Translation gives CASSQVTGEAETQYF.

This clonotype was seen at least ten times. The chain is built from TRBV7-9 and TRBJ2-1; 7 positions agree with TRBD2. The V and J ends lost 8 bases and 4 bases, in that order; junction bases with no gene match: 11. Germline CDR1 is SEHNR and CDR2 is FQNEAQ (reference sequence). The length of the CDR3 is 15 residues. As DNA, the CDR3 is TGTGCCAGCGTCCATCCCGGGACTACGTACAATGAGCAGTTCTTC. Its protein is CASVHPGTTYNEQFF.

The chain recombines TRBV20-1 with TRBJ1-2, with D tentatively TRBD1 (6 bases). V lost 2 bases, J lost 1 base, and 20 bases lay in between. This CDR3 region has 17 residues. The germline V gene encodes CDR1 DFQATT and CDR2 SNEGSKA (reference sequence). CDR3 coding DNA: TGCAGTGCTAGACCCCAGACTATTACAGGGAATAACTATGGCTACACCTTC. Translating it yields CSARPQTITGNNYGYTF.

V gene TRBV7-3 combines with J gene TRBJ2-7; 8 bases are a match to TRBD1. Germline V gene sequence: CDR1 SGHTA, CDR2 FQGTGA. J gave up 3 bases and V 1 base, and 8 bases lay outside the gene matches. The CDR3 consists of 16 residues. CDR3 DNA sequence: TGTGCCAGCAGCTTAATGGCCGGACAGGGTCTCTACGAGCAGTACTTC. Translation gives CASSLMAGQGLYEQYF.

This clonotype came up many times. V usage is TRBV20-1 and J usage is TRBJ1-5; D is perhaps TRBD1 (5 bases). There are 17 residues in the CDR3. Trimming removed 0 bases at V and 2 bases at J, with 17 bases between. Germline V gene data show CDR1 as DFQATT and CDR2 as SNEGSKA (reference sequence). CDR3 residues: CSARDYSLGVGNQPQHF. CDR3 nucleotides: TGCAGTGCTAGAGACTACAGCTTAGGGGTGGGCAATCAGCCCCAGCATTTT.

The sample holds many counts of this clonotype. Here the CDR3 reads CASSEQSGQAYNEQFF. The CDR3 bases are TGTGCCAGCAGTGAGCAAAGCGGGCAAGCCTACAATGAGCAGTTCTTC. The chain carries TRBV2 and TRBJ2-1; possible D gene TRBD2, 6 bases. Trimming took 3 bases from V and 2 from J, leaving 14 bases between them. This CDR3 has 16 amino acids. Germline CDR1 SNHLY, CDR2 FYNNEI.

The V gene is TRBV7-2, the J gene TRBJ2-1; the match to TRBD2 covers 7 bases. V shed 0 bases, J shed 3 bases, and the junction held 8 bases outside the gene matches. The CDR3 totals 17 residues. Germline V gene data show CDR1 as SGHTA and CDR2 as FQGNSA. The CDR3 loop is CASSLAPFLADYNEQFF. The CDR3 DNA sequence: TGTGCCAGCAGCTTAGCCCCGTTTCTAGCGGACTACAATGAGCAGTTCTTC.

This clonotype was detected a few times. The rearrangement links TRBV5-1 to TRBJ2-3; tentatively, D is TRBD1 or TRBD2 (5 bases each). The CDR3 contains 16 residues. Germline CDR1 and CDR2: SGHRS and YFSETQ. Trimming cost V 0 bases and J 2 bases, with 13 bases left between them. The CDR3 here is CASSLAGPGNTDTQYF. The CDR3 DNA follows: TGCGCCAGCAGCTTGGCGGGGCCGGGTAACACAGATACGCAGTATTTT.

This chain links TRBV7-2 with TRBJ2-7; perhaps TRBD2 as D (7 bases). Between the trimmed V and J ends, which lost 6 bases and 6 bases, there was a span of 24 bases. CDR1 is SGHTA, CDR2 FQGNSA, per germline. The CDR3 has 16 amino acids. The CDR3 DNA reads as TGTGCCAGCAGTGCCCCCCTCGGGGGGCGGGGTGGCGAGCAGTACTTC. It codes for CASSAPLGGRGGEQYF.

The J gene is TRBJ1-2, the V gene TRBV3-1; D uncertain. The CDR3 runs to 18 residues. Germline V gene data show CDR1 as LGHDT and CDR2 as YNNKEL (reference sequence). Trimming pared 0 bases from V and 4 bases from J, leaving 21 bases between. The CDR3 sequence is CASSQDPHRMGRSYGYTF. DNA of the CDR3: TGTGCCAGCAGCCAAGATCCCCATCGGATGGGTAGGAGCTATGGCTACACCTTC.

The chain uses TRBV7-9 and TRBJ1-1, with a weak D call TRBD1 (6 bases). CDR3 length: 15 residues. Per the germline V gene, CDR1 is SEHNR and CDR2 is FQNEAQ (reference sequence). V was pared by 4 bases and J by 6 bases, with 18 bases between. CDR3 nucleotides: TGTGCCAGCAGCTCGACGGACAGTTATAATCCTGAAGCTTTCTTT. Translating it yields CASSSTDSYNPEAFF.

The rearrangement joins TRBV29-1 to TRBJ1-2, with 7 bases identical to TRBD1. Germline V lookup: CDR1 SQVTM, CDR2 ANQGSEA. This CDR3 has 12 amino acids. With 3 bases clipped from V and 6 bases from J, the junction kept 4 bases outside the gene matches. This chain's CDR3 is CSVDTGTDGYTF. The CDR3 DNA reads as TGCAGCGTTGACACCGGGACAGATGGCTACACCTTC.

This clonotype has only a few counts. The chain recombines TRBV6-2 or TRBV6-3 with TRBJ2-1; a possible D gene is TRBD1 (5 bases). Trimming removed 3 bases at V and 3 bases at J, with 18 bases between. The CDR3 is 17 residues long. Germline CDR1 MNHEY, CDR2 SVGEGT. CDR3 in DNA: TGTGCCAGCAGTTATCAGATAAGGGGTTTAGACTACAATGAGCAGTTCTTC. It translates to CASSYQIRGLDYNEQFF.

The sample holds many counts of this clonotype. The chain recombines TRBV20-1 with TRBJ1-5; 8 bases align to TRBD1. CDR1 is DFQATT and CDR2 is SNEGSKA in the germline V gene (reference sequence). The CDR3 runs to 17 residues. Trimming at V came to 0 bases and at J to 6 bases, leaving 13 bases not matched to a gene. The CDR3 protein is CSARDLTGGSGTQPQHF. CDR3 bases: TGCAGTGCTAGAGACCTTACAGGGGGGAGTGGAACTCAGCCCCAGCATTTT.

In its sample, this clonotype ranks as medium-sized (0.01 to 0.1%). The V gene is TRBV11-3, the J gene TRBJ2-1; a possible D gene is TRBD2 (5 bases). The CDR3 loop spans 13 amino acids. V was trimmed by 4 bases and J by 9 bases, leaving 13 bases between them. Germline V lookup: CDR1 SGHNT, CDR2 YENEEA. CDR3 sequence: CASSWTRGREQFF. Written as DNA, the CDR3 is TGTGCCAGCAGCTGGACCAGAGGGCGTGAGCAGTTCTTC.

CDR3 sequence (DNA): TGTGCCAGCAGTCCCGGCCCGCAGAAACTCCATAGACTAGCGGTCTACGAGCAGTACTTC. Its protein is CASSPGPQKLHRLAVYEQYF. V usage is TRBV28 and J usage is TRBJ2-7; TRBD2 aligns across 9 bases. CDR3 length: 20 residues. Losses at the gene ends were 5 bases for V and 3 bases for J; bases not matched to a gene: 23. Germline values: CDR1 MDHEN, CDR2 SYDVKM.

This clonotype was seen many times. J is TRBJ2-7 and V is TRBV29-1; tentatively, D is TRBD1 or TRBD2 (5 bases each). The germline V gene encodes CDR1 SQVTM and CDR2 ANQGSEA. CDR3 length equals 12 residues. Trimming stripped 3 bases from V and 1 base from J, with 7 bases between. The CDR3 DNA reads TGCAGCGTTGAGTGGGGGTCCTACGAGCAGTACTTC. Its protein product is CSVEWGSYEQYF.

This clonotype has ten or more counts. The chain couples TRBV30 to TRBJ1-2, with D unresolved. CDR3 length: 13 residues. Germline lookup yields CDR1 GTSNPN and CDR2 SVGIG (reference sequence). Trimming left V 1 base short and J 6 bases short, with 12 bases between. CDR3 sequence reads: CAWSEDPGNGYTF. The CDR3 DNA sequence: TGTGCCTGGAGTGAGGATCCGGGCAATGGCTACACCTTC.

The rearrangement uses TRBV3-1 and TRBJ2-7; maybe TRBD2 (6 bases). Germline-derived CDR1 and CDR2 are LGHDT and YNNKEL (reference sequence). The CDR3 is made up of 15 amino acids. V was clipped by 3 bases and J by 3 bases, with 15 bases between them. The CDR3, as DNA: TGTGCCAGCAGCCATCTAGCTAGGACTAACTACGAGCAGTACTTC. Its protein product is CASSHLARTNYEQYF.

This clonotype was counted a few times. This chain uses TRBV4-2 with TRBJ1-5, with D tentatively TRBD1 (6 bases). The CDR3 is made up of 17 amino acids. V was cut by 0 bases and J by 0 bases, with 12 bases left in between. Germline lookup yields CDR1 LGHNA and CDR2 YNFKEQ. The CDR3 loop is CASSQDGGHRSNQPQHF. The CDR3 DNA follows: TGTGCCAGCAGCCAAGATGGGGGGCATCGTAGCAATCAGCCCCAGCATTTT.

This clonotype was counted ten times or more. The CDR3 reads CSATGEFGRYYNSPLHF. The CDR3, as DNA: TGCAGTGCTACAGGGGAGTTTGGACGTTATTATAATTCACCCCTCCACTTT. This chain uses TRBV20-1 with TRBJ1-6; perhaps TRBD1 as D (6 bases). The germline V gene has CDR1 DFQATT and CDR2 SNEGSKA (reference sequence). The CDR3 loop spans 17 amino acids. Trimming removed 4 bases from V and 4 bases from J, with 20 bases in between.